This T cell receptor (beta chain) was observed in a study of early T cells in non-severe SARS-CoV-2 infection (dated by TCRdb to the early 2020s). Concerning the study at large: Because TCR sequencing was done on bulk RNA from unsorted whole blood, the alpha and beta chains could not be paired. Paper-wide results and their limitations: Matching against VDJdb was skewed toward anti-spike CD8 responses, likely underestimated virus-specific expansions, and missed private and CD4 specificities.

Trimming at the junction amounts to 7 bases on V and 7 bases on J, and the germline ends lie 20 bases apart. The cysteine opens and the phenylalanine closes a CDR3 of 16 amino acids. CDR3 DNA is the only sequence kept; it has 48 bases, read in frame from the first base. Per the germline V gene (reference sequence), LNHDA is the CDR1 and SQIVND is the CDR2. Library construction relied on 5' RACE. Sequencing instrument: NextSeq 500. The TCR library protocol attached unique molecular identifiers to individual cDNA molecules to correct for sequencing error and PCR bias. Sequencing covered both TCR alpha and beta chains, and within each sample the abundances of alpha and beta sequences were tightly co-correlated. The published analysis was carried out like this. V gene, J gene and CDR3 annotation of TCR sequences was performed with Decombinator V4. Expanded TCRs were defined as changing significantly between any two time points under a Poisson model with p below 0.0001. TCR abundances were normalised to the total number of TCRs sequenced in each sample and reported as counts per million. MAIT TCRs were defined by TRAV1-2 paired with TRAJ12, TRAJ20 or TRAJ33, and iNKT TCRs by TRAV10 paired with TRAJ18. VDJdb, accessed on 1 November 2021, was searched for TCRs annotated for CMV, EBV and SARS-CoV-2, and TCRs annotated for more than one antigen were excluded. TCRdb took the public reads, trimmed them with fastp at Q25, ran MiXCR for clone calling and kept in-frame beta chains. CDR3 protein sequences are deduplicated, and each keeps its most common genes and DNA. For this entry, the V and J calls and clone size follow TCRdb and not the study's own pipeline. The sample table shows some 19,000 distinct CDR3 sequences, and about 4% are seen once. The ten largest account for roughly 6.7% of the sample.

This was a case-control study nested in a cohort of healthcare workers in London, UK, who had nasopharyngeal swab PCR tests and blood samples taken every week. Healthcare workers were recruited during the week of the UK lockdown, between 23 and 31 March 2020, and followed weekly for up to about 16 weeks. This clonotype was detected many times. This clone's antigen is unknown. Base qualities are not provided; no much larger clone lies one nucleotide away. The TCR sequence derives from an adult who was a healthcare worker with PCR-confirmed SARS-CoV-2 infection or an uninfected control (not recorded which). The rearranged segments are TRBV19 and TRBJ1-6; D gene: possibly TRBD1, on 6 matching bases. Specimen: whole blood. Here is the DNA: TGTGCCAGTACCAACGTGGGGGGCAGGGCGAATTCACCCCTCCACTTT. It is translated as CASTNVGGRANSPLHF.